This T cell receptor beta chain was profiled in a study of shared clonotypes between healthy human individuals. Across the whole study: Sampling drew on donors who were a couple of women and three men aged 18 to 49.

As concerns this clone: Antigen specificity is unknown.

CDR1 and CDR2 from the germline V gene are SGHKS and YYEKEE (reference sequence). The J segment lost 5 bases and the V segment lost 3 bases, leaving 18 bases of the junction unmatched. This CDR3 has 18 residues. Whole-study results and caveats: Clonotype sharing across donors was expected to vary with sequencing depth. Sample collection involved blood only; tissue repertoires are likely different.

Each subset's genomic DNA was split evenly across several immunoSEQ plates. Sequencing was performed with immunoSEQ multiplex PCR; in TCRdb, only in-frame clones are kept and a portion is missing. The data contain fewer than 1.6 million clones, around 98.5% of them seen just once; the ten biggest clones take up roughly 0.35%. This clonotype was obtained from a man aged 25 to 40 in good health. V is TRBV5-5 and J is TRBJ2-5, with 8 bases aligning to TRBD1. Sequencing input: naive CD4+ T cells sorted from blood. Subset in this sample: CD45RA+ positively selected. CDR3 amino acids: CASSSTGSTGEVEETQYF. The CDR3 DNA sequence: TGTGCCAGCAGCTCCACCGGTTCGACAGGGGAGGTGGAGGAGACCCAGTACTTC.